This T cell receptor beta chain was observed in a study of technical replicates of blood from a few donors. V gave up 2 bases and J gave up 3 bases, with 11 bases separating them. Germline lookup yields CDR1 GTSNPN and CDR2 SVGIG (reference sequence). The CDR3 runs to 13 residues. Only in-frame clones appear in the TCRdb table, and some are missing; sequencing was by immunoSEQ multiplex PCR. The data show 55,000 to 75,000 clones, with just over 90% seen just once and around 4.2% held by the top ten. Sequencing was done on a sample of PBMCs. This TCR came from a human donor in good health. Some clones in this sample may be carry-over from other donors' samples. The genes are TRBV30 and TRBJ2-7; D is perhaps TRBD2 (6 bases). CDR3 protein: CAWSTGLSYEQYF. As DNA, the CDR3 is TGTGCCTGGAGTACGGGACTGAGCTACGAGCAGTACTTC.